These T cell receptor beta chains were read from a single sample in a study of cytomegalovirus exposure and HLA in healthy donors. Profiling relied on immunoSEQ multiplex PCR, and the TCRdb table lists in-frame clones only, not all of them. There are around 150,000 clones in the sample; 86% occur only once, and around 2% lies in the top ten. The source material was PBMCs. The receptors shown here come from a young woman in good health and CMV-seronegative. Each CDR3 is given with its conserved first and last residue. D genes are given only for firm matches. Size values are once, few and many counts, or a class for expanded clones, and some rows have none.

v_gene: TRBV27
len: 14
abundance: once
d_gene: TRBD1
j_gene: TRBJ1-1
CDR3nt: TGTGCCAGCAGTCCTTCGACAGGGGGCACTGAAGCTTTCTTT
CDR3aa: CASSPSTGGTEAFF

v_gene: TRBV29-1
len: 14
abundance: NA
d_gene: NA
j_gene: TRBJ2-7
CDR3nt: TGCAGCGTTGAAAGTCAGGCTGACTCCTACGAGCAGTACTTC
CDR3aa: CSVESQADSYEQYF

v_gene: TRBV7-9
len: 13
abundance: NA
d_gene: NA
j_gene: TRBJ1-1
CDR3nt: TGTGCCAGCAGCTTGAGAGGCGAAACTGAAGCTTTCTTT
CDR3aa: CASSLRGETEAFF

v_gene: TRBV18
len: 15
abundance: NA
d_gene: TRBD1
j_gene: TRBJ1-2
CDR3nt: TGTGCCAGCTCACCACCGGGACAGGCTAACTATGGCTACACCTTC
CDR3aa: CASSPPGQANYGYTF

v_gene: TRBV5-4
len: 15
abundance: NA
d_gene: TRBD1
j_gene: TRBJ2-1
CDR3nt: TGTGCCAGCAGCCTAATACCGACAGGGAACAATGAGCAGTTCTTC
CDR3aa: CASSLIPTGNNEQFF

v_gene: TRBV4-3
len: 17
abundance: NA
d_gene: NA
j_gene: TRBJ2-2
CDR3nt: TGCGCCAGCAGCCAAGACTATCTCTACTCGAACACCGGGGAGCTGTTTTTT
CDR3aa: CASSQDYLYSNTGELFF

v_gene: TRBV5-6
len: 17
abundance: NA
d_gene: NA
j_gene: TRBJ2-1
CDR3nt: TGTGCCAGCAGCTTCTCGGGGATGGTACACTCCTACAATGAGCAGTTCTTC
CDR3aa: CASSFSGMVHSYNEQFF

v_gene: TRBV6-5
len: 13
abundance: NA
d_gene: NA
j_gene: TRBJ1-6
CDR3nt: TGTGCCAGCAGCCCCCGACAGGATTCACCCCTCCACTTT
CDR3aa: CASSPRQDSPLHF

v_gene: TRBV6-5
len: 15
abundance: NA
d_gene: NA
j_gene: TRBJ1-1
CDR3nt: TGTGCCAGCAGTTACTTTCGGGGAGGGAACACTGAAGCTTTCTTT
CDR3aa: CASSYFRGGNTEAFF

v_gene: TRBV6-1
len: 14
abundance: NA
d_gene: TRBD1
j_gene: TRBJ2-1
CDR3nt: TGTGCCAGCAGTAGACAGGGGGAGTACAATGAGCAGTTCTTC
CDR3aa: CASSRQGEYNEQFF

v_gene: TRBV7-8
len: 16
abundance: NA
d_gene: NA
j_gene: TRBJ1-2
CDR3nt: TGTGCCAGCAGCTCAAACGCCTACCTAGCTAACTATGGCTACACCTTC
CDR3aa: CASSSNAYLANYGYTF

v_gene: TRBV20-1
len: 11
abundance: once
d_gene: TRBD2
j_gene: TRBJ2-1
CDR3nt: TGCAGTGCTAGACGACTAGCTGAGCAGTTCTTC
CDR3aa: CSARRLAEQFF

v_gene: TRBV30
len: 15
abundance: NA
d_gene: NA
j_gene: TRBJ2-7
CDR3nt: TGTGCCTGGAGTGTTGGAGGATCCGGGAACTACGAGCAGTACTTC
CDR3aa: CAWSVGGSGNYEQYF

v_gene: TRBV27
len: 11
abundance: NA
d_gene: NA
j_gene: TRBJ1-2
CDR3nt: TGTGCCAGCGGGGGGGGTAGGGGCTACACCTTC
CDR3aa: CASGGGRGYTF

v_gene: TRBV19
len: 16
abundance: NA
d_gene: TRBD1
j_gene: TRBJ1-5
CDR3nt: TGTGCCAGTGAACCCAGGGGGTTGGGTTTCAATCAGCCCCAGCATTTT
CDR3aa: CASEPRGLGFNQPQHF

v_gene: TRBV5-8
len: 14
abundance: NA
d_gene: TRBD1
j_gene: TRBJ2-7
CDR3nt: TGTGCCAGCAGACGCTGGACAGGGGCATACGAGCAGTACTTC
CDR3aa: CASRRWTGAYEQYF

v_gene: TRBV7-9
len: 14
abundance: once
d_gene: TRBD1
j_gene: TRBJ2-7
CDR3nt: TGTGCCAGCAGCTTGGACAGGGAAGGGAACGAGCAGTACTTC
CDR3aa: CASSLDREGNEQYF

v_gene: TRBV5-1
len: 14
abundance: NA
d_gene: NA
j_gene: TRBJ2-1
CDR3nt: TGCGCCAGCAGTGAAACGACAGTTCGGACTGAGCAGTTCTTC
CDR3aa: CASSETTVRTEQFF

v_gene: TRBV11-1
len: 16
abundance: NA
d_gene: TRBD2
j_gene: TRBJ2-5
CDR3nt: TGTGCCAGCAGTCCCCGTCGGGGGGGTGGCGGGGAGACCCAGTACTTC
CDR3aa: CASSPRRGGGGETQYF

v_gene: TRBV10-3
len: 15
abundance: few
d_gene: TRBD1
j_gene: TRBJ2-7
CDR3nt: TGTGCCATCAGTGAGTCGACAGGGGGAGACTACGAGCAGTACTTC
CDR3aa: CAISESTGGDYEQYF

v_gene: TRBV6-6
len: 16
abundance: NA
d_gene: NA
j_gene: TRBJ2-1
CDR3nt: TGTGCCAGCCGTGGCCTAGCCCTAGGCTCCTACAATGAGCAGTTCTTC
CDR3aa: CASRGLALGSYNEQFF

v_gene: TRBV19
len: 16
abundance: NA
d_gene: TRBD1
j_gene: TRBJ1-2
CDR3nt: TGTGCCAGTCACGGGACAGATTCCGCACCCGACTATGGCTACACCTTC
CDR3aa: CASHGTDSAPDYGYTF

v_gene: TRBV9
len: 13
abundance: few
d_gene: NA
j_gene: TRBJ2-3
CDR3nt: TGTGCCAGCAGCGTAGGTCCGGGAGATACGCAGTATTTT
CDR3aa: CASSVGPGDTQYF

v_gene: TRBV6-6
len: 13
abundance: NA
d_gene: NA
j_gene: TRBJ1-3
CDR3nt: TGTGCCAGCAGTCAGGGTTCTGGAAACACCATATATTTT
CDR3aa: CASSQGSGNTIYF

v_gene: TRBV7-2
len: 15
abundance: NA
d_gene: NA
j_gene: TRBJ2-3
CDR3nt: TGTGCCAGCAGCCCCTGGAGGGTCGGGACAGATACGCAGTATTTT
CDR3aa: CASSPWRVGTDTQYF

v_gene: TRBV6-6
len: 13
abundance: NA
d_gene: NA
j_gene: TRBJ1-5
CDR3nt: TGTGCCAGCAGTACACAGGGAAGACAGCCCCAGCATTTT
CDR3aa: CASSTQGRQPQHF

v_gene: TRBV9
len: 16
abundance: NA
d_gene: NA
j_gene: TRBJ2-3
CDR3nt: TGTGCCAGCAGCGTAGCAGGGAACCCCTACACAGATACGCAGTATTTT
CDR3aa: CASSVAGNPYTDTQYF

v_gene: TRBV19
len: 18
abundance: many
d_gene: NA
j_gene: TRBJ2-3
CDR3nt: TGTGCCAGTAGTATGGAAACCCCGTCCTCAGGTAGCACAGATACGCAGTATTTT
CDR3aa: CASSMETPSSGSTDTQYF

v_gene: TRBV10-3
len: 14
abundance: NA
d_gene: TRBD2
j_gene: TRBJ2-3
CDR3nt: TGTGCCATTCGTAGCGGGATGAGCACAGATACGCAGTATTTT
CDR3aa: CAIRSGMSTDTQYF

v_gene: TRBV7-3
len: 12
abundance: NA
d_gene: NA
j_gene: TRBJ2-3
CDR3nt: TGTGCCAGCAGCCATCGCACAGATACGCAGTATTTT
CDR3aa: CASSHRTDTQYF

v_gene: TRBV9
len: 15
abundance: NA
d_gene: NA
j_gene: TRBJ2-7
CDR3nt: TGTGCCAGCAGCGTAACGGGACTTTTATCCTACGAGCAGTACTTC
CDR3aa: CASSVTGLLSYEQYF

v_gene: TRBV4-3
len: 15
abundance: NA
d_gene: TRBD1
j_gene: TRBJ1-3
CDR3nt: TGCGCCAGCAGCCAAGGGGCAGGGGGGAGGAACACCATATATTTT
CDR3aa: CASSQGAGGRNTIYF

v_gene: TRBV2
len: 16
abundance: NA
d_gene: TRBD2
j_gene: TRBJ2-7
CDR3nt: TGTGCCAGCAGTGAAGGGGCCGCGGGGGGGCCCTACGAGCAGTACTTC
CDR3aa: CASSEGAAGGPYEQYF

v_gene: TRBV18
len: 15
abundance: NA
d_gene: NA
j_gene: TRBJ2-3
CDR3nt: TGTGCCAGCTCACCAATCCAGGTTATCACAGATACGCAGTATTTT
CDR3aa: CASSPIQVITDTQYF

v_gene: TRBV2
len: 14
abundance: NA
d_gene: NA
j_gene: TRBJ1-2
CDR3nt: TGTGCCAGCAGTGAAATGGAGGGTAACTATGGCTACACCTTC
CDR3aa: CASSEMEGNYGYTF

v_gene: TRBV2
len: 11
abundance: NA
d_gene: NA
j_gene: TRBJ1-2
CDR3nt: TGTGCCAGCAGCCTACAGGGTGGCTACACCTTC
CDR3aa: CASSLQGGYTF

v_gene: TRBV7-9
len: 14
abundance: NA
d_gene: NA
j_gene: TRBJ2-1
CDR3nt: TGTGCCAGCGAGGGCGTCAGCGCGTACAATGAGCAGTTCTTC
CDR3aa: CASEGVSAYNEQFF

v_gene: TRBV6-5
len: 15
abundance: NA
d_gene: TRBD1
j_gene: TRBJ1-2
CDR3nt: TGTGCCAGCAGTCCTACCAGAGACAGGGGGCACGGCTACACCTTC
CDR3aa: CASSPTRDRGHGYTF

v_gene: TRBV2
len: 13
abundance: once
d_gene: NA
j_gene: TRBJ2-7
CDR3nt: TGTGCCAGCAGCCCCAGCGGATCCTACGAGCAGTACTTC
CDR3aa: CASSPSGSYEQYF

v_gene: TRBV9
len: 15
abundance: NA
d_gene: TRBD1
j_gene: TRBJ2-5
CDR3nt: TGTGCCAGCAGCGTAGGGCCGGACAGGGGAAAGACCCAGTACTTC
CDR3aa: CASSVGPDRGKTQYF

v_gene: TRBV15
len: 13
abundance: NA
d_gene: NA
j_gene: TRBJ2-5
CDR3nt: TGTGCCACCAGCAGAGATAGTTTTGGGACCCAGTACTTC
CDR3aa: CATSRDSFGTQYF

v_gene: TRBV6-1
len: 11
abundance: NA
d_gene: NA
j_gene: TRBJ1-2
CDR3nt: TGTGCCAGTCCGACAGTCTATGGCTACACCTTC
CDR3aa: CASPTVYGYTF

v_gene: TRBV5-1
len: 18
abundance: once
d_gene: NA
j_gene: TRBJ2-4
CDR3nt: TGCGCCAGCAGCTGGGGGGACAGAAATGGGGGCCCCAAAAACATTCAGTACTTC
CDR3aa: CASSWGDRNGGPKNIQYF

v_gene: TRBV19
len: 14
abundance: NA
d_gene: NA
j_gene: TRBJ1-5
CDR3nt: TGTGCCAGTAGGGAAACAGAAACCAATCAGCCCCAGCATTTT
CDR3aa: CASRETETNQPQHF

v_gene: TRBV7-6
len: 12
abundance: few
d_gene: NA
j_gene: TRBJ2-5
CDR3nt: TGTGCCAGCAGCGAACAACAAGAGACCCAGTACTTC
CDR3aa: CASSEQQETQYF

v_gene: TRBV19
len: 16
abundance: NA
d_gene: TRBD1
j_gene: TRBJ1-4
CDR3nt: TGTGCCAGTAGTGCCGGGACAGGGGAGACTAATGAAAAACTGTTTTTT
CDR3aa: CASSAGTGETNEKLFF

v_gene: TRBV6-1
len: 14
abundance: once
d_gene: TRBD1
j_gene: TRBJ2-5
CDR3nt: TGTGCCTCCCCGAGGGGGCGCCAGGGGGAGACCCAGTACTTC
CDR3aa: CASPRGRQGETQYF

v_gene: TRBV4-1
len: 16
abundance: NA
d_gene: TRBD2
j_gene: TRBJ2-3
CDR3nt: TGCGCCAGCAGCCCCCGGGGACTAGCGGGAAAGGAGACGCAGTATTTT
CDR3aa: CASSPRGLAGKETQYF

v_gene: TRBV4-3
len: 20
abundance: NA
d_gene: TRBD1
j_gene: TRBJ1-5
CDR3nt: TGCGCCAGCAGCCAAGATCGTGACTGGGGGACAGGGGGCGCAAACCAGCCCCAGCATTTT
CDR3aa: CASSQDRDWGTGGANQPQHF

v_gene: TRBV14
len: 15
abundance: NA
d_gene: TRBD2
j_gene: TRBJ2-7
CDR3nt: TGTGCCAGCAGCCAAATAGCTCGGGAGGGGTACGAGCAGTACTTC
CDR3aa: CASSQIAREGYEQYF

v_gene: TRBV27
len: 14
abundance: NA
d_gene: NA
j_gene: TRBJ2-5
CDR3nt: TGTGCCAGCAGTTTACGGCGGGACCAAGAGACCCAGTACTTC
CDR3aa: CASSLRRDQETQYF

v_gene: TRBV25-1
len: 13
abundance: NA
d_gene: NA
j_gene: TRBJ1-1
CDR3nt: TGTGCCAGCAGTGAATGGGCGGGCACTGAAGCTTTCTTT
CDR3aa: CASSEWAGTEAFF

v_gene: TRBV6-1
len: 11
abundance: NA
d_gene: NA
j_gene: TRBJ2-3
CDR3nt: TGTGCCAGCAGTGTCTCCGATACGCAGTATTTT
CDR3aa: CASSVSDTQYF

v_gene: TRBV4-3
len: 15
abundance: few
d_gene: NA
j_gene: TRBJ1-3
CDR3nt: TGCGCCAGCAGCCAAGGAGAGGGCTCTGGAAACACCATATATTTT
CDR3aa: CASSQGEGSGNTIYF

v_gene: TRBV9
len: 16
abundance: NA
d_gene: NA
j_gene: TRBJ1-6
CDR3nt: TGTGCCAGCAGCGTTGCCTTACAACCCAATAATTCACCCCTCCACTTT
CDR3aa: CASSVALQPNNSPLHF

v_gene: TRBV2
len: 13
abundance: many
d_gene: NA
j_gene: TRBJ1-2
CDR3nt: TGTGCCAGCATCCTGGCGGGTGGCTATGGCTACACCTTC
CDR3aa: CASILAGGYGYTF

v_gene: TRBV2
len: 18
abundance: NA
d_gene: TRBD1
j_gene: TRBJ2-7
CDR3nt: TGTGCCAGCAGTGGAGCACTGTCAACAGGGGACGCCGCCTACGAGCAGTACTTC
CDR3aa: CASSGALSTGDAAYEQYF

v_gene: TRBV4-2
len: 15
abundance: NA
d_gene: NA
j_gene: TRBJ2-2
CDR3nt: TGTGCCAGCAGCCAAGCTGACAGCACTACCGGGGAGCTGTTTTTT
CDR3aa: CASSQADSTTGELFF